This paragraph reports one TCR beta chain. It has no known antigen specificity. Base qualities are not provided; no much larger clone lies one nucleotide away. The immunoSEQ Assay, a bias-controlled multiplex PCR, was used to amplify TCRbeta CDR3 regions from genomic DNA. As for the original processing: Within the assay, amplification of reference gene primers was used to estimate how many nucleated cells each sample contained. To quantify the absolute abundance of each unique TCRbeta CDR3 rearrangement, sequence reads were collapsed and filtered. For each sample, productive Simpson clonality was calculated as the square root of Simpson's diversity index across productive rearrangements. TCRdb retrieved this table from immuneACCESS and kept in-frame rearrangements only. Not all clones are present; in checked studies, unresolved V genes account for under half, and no reason is known for the remainder. Clone size and V and J calls were adopted from that table, with D and trimming inferred from the DNA. The sample yields tens of thousands of clones; roughly 88% were counted once. Clones ranked in the top ten supply 3% to 3.5% of the sample.

Germline trimming: 2 bases from V, 4 bases from J; junction bases outside gene matches: 8. From a lookup of the germline V gene, CDR1 and CDR2 are SGHRS and YFSETQ. Spanning cysteine to phenylalanine, the CDR3 consists of 17 amino acids. CDR3 DNA only is kept here, 51 bases in frame from base 1. The data are from a study of blood T cell repertoires in COVID-19 (dated by TCRdb to 2018 to 2021). The study in broad terms: Samples from collaborators originated in the United States, Italy and Spain and spanned both the acute and convalescent phases of COVID-19. The material from the prospective study consisted of cDNA or gDNA derived from T cells, B-cell-depleted T cells, or PBMCs. Deeply sampled blood TCRbeta repertoires from subjects exposed to, actively infected with, or recovered from COVID-19 were included in the dataset. The repertoires were released in a freely available public database intended as a resource for research on the immune response to SARS-CoV-2. Samples came from the ongoing ImmuneRACE study (first 160 participants) plus 1,254 subjects from 6 global collaborators. The sample metadata nearly always contained a de-identified subject ID, COVID-19 status, age in years and sex. HLA class I and class II types, where available, came from metadata supplied by the sample provider rather than from assay-based typing. The investigation overall reported the following: The amount of clinical and demographic metadata varied by source and participant and was provided uncurated.

Each collaborating institution followed its own protocols to collect whole blood in K2EDTA tubes. For TCRbeta analysis, collaborators shipped samples as frozen whole blood, isolated PBMCs, or DNA extracted from either of those sample types. The chain is encoded by TRBV5-1 joined to TRBJ2-1, with TRBD1 identical over 11 junction bases. This TCR derives from a human donor in a cohort sampled during active COVID-19. Material for sequencing was peripheral blood. CDR3 sequence: CASSLGTGTGGYNEQFF. In nucleotide form, the sequence is TGCGCCAGCAGCTTAGGAACCGGGACAGGGGGGTACAATGAGCAGTTCTTC.